Listed below are T cell receptor beta chains from one sample, sequenced in a study of monozygotic twins with cystic fibrosis. The method was immunoSEQ multiplex PCR; TCRdb's version includes in-frame clones alone and lacks a portion of them. The table lists about 14,000 clones, roughly 93% of them singletons, with about a tenth in the top ten. The sample taken for sequencing was blood. These receptor sequences come from a girl between 2 and 10 years old with cystic fibrosis. The CDR3 runs from the conserved cysteine through the conserved F or W. The order of the fields is J gene, V gene, D gene, clone size, CDR3 length, CDR3 protein, CDR3 DNA. D genes are given only for firm matches. Clone size is stated in some rows and not others, as once, few, many or a class when expanded.

J gene: TRBJ2-2
V gene: TRBV6-1
D gene: -
clone size: -
CDR3 length: 11
CDR3 protein: CAIRWTGELFF
CDR3 DNA: TGTGCCATACGTTGGACCGGGGAGCTGTTTTTT

J gene: TRBJ2-1
V gene: TRBV13
D gene: -
clone size: -
CDR3 length: 15
CDR3 protein: CASSPRTAGRGEQFF
CDR3 DNA: TGTGCCAGCAGCCCAAGGACTGCGGGCAGGGGTGAGCAGTTCTTC

J gene: TRBJ1-1
V gene: TRBV7-3
D gene: TRBD1
clone size: -
CDR3 length: 18
CDR3 protein: CASSLAGGHRWMNTEAFF
CDR3 DNA: TGTGCCAGCAGCTTAGCAGGGGGCCATAGGTGGATGAACACTGAAGCTTTCTTT

J gene: TRBJ1-2
V gene: TRBV5-1
D gene: -
clone size: -
CDR3 length: 14
CDR3 protein: CASSPPGAGYGYTF
CDR3 DNA: TGCGCCAGCAGCCCACCAGGGGCCGGCTATGGCTACACCTTC

J gene: TRBJ2-1
V gene: TRBV5-8
D gene: TRBD2
clone size: -
CDR3 length: 15
CDR3 protein: CASSLGLAGYNEQFF
CDR3 DNA: TGTGCCAGCAGCTTGGGACTAGCCGGGTACAATGAGCAGTTCTTC

J gene: TRBJ2-1
V gene: TRBV9
D gene: TRBD2
clone size: -
CDR3 length: 17
CDR3 protein: CASSVALLAGFYNEQFF
CDR3 DNA: TGTGCCAGCAGCGTAGCTCTCCTAGCGGGGTTCTACAATGAGCAGTTCTTC

J gene: TRBJ2-3
V gene: TRBV27
D gene: TRBD2
clone size: -
CDR3 length: 17
CDR3 protein: CASSLLPGLGLTDTQYF
CDR3 DNA: TGTGCCAGCAGTTTACTCCCGGGACTAGGCCTCACAGATACGCAGTATTTT

J gene: TRBJ2-7
V gene: TRBV29-1
D gene: -
clone size: -
CDR3 length: 14
CDR3 protein: CSVRTGTTSYEQYF
CDR3 DNA: TGCAGCGTTCGCACGGGAACGACCTCCTACGAGCAGTACTTC

J gene: TRBJ2-2
V gene: TRBV11-3
D gene: TRBD2
clone size: -
CDR3 length: 18
CDR3 protein: CASSPGVSGSVLTGELFF
CDR3 DNA: TGTGCCAGCAGCCCCGGGGTGAGCGGGAGTGTTTTAACCGGGGAGCTGTTTTTT

J gene: TRBJ2-7
V gene: TRBV27
D gene: -
clone size: -
CDR3 length: 15
CDR3 protein: CASSFLARVVHEQYF
CDR3 DNA: TGTGCCAGCAGTTTTTTGGCCAGGGTGGTCCACGAGCAGTACTTC

J gene: TRBJ2-3
V gene: TRBV25-1
D gene: TRBD1
clone size: -
CDR3 length: 16
CDR3 protein: CASSEYFGTATDTQYF
CDR3 DNA: TGTGCCAGCAGTGAATATTTCGGGACAGCCACAGATACGCAGTATTTT

J gene: TRBJ2-2
V gene: TRBV29-1
D gene: TRBD2
clone size: -
CDR3 length: 14
CDR3 protein: CSVLAGVNTGELFF
CDR3 DNA: TGCAGCGTCCTAGCGGGAGTTAACACCGGGGAGCTGTTTTTT

J gene: TRBJ2-1
V gene: TRBV27
D gene: TRBD2
clone size: -
CDR3 length: 14
CDR3 protein: CASSLFSGIDEQFF
CDR3 DNA: TGTGCCAGCAGTTTATTTAGCGGGATAGATGAGCAGTTCTTC

J gene: TRBJ2-7
V gene: TRBV19
D gene: -
clone size: -
CDR3 length: 12
CDR3 protein: CASSERFGEQYF
CDR3 DNA: TGTGCCAGTAGTGAAAGGTTCGGCGAGCAGTACTTC

J gene: TRBJ2-5
V gene: TRBV27
D gene: -
clone size: -
CDR3 length: 13
CDR3 protein: CASSLVHQETQYF
CDR3 DNA: TGTGCCAGCAGTTTAGTACACCAAGAGACCCAGTACTTC

J gene: TRBJ2-1
V gene: TRBV28
D gene: TRBD2
clone size: -
CDR3 length: 16
CDR3 protein: CASSPWLAGGINEQFF
CDR3 DNA: TGTGCCAGCAGTCCCTGGCTAGCGGGAGGGATCAATGAGCAGTTCTTC

J gene: TRBJ1-4
V gene: TRBV5-1
D gene: -
clone size: once
CDR3 length: 13
CDR3 protein: CASSFRTGEKLFF
CDR3 DNA: TGCGCCAGCAGCTTCCGAACAGGTGAAAAACTGTTTTTT

J gene: TRBJ2-5
V gene: TRBV7-9
D gene: TRBD1
clone size: -
CDR3 length: 15
CDR3 protein: CASRRTGVGGETQYF
CDR3 DNA: TGTGCCAGCAGAAGGACAGGGGTTGGGGGCGAGACCCAGTACTTC

J gene: TRBJ1-2
V gene: TRBV4-3
D gene: TRBD1
clone size: -
CDR3 length: 13
CDR3 protein: CASSPGTASSYTF
CDR3 DNA: TGCGCCAGCAGTCCCGGGACAGCCAGTTCCTACACCTTC

J gene: TRBJ2-7
V gene: TRBV4-1
D gene: -
clone size: -
CDR3 length: 15
CDR3 protein: CASSQEHSRSYEQYF
CDR3 DNA: TGCGCCAGCAGCCAAGAGCACAGCCGATCCTACGAGCAGTACTTC

J gene: TRBJ2-3
V gene: TRBV29-1
D gene: TRBD2
clone size: -
CDR3 length: 19
CDR3 protein: CSVLGSSGSSGRRTDTQYF
CDR3 DNA: TGCAGCGTTCTAGGATCATCTGGGTCTAGCGGGAGGCGCACAGATACGCAGTATTTT

J gene: TRBJ2-7
V gene: TRBV30
D gene: TRBD1
clone size: once
CDR3 length: 13
CDR3 protein: CAGQDRASYEQYF
CDR3 DNA: TGTGCCGGACAGGACAGGGCATCCTACGAGCAGTACTTC

J gene: TRBJ2-1
V gene: TRBV25-1
D gene: -
clone size: -
CDR3 length: 14
CDR3 protein: CASSAVGSWDEQFF
CDR3 DNA: TGTGCCAGCAGTGCCGTCGGGAGTTGGGATGAGCAGTTCTTC

J gene: TRBJ2-7
V gene: TRBV4-1
D gene: -
clone size: -
CDR3 length: 14
CDR3 protein: CASSSPTKGYEQYF
CDR3 DNA: TGCGCCAGCAGCTCCCCCACAAAGGGCTACGAGCAGTACTTC

J gene: TRBJ2-3
V gene: TRBV5-4
D gene: TRBD1
clone size: -
CDR3 length: 18
CDR3 protein: CASSASFMGRGREDTQYF
CDR3 DNA: TGTGCCAGCAGCGCCTCGTTTATGGGCAGGGGGCGAGAAGATACGCAGTATTTT

J gene: TRBJ1-1
V gene: TRBV7-9
D gene: -
clone size: -
CDR3 length: 12
CDR3 protein: CASRYPATEAFF
CDR3 DNA: TGTGCCAGCAGATACCCGGCTACGGAAGCTTTCTTT

J gene: TRBJ1-1
V gene: TRBV4-1
D gene: -
clone size: few
CDR3 length: 13
CDR3 protein: CASSPQGSTEAFF
CDR3 DNA: TGCGCCAGCAGCCCCCAGGGGTCCACTGAAGCTTTCTTT

J gene: TRBJ1-1
V gene: TRBV2
D gene: TRBD1
clone size: -
CDR3 length: 14
CDR3 protein: CASSPTGFNTEAFF
CDR3 DNA: TGTGCCAGCAGTCCGACAGGGTTTAACACTGAAGCTTTCTTT

J gene: TRBJ2-3
V gene: TRBV27
D gene: -
clone size: -
CDR3 length: 15
CDR3 protein: CASSFEGEVPDTQYF
CDR3 DNA: TGTGCCAGCAGTTTTGAGGGAGAGGTCCCAGATACGCAGTATTTT

J gene: TRBJ2-6
V gene: TRBV5-1
D gene: -
clone size: -
CDR3 length: 16
CDR3 protein: CASSLEVWAGANVLTF
CDR3 DNA: TGCGCCAGCAGCTTGGAGGTGTGGGCTGGGGCCAACGTCCTGACTTTC

J gene: TRBJ2-2
V gene: TRBV6-6
D gene: -
clone size: -
CDR3 length: 15
CDR3 protein: CASSYSFRTPGELFF
CDR3 DNA: TGTGCCAGCAGTTACTCATTCCGCACGCCCGGGGAGCTGTTTTTT